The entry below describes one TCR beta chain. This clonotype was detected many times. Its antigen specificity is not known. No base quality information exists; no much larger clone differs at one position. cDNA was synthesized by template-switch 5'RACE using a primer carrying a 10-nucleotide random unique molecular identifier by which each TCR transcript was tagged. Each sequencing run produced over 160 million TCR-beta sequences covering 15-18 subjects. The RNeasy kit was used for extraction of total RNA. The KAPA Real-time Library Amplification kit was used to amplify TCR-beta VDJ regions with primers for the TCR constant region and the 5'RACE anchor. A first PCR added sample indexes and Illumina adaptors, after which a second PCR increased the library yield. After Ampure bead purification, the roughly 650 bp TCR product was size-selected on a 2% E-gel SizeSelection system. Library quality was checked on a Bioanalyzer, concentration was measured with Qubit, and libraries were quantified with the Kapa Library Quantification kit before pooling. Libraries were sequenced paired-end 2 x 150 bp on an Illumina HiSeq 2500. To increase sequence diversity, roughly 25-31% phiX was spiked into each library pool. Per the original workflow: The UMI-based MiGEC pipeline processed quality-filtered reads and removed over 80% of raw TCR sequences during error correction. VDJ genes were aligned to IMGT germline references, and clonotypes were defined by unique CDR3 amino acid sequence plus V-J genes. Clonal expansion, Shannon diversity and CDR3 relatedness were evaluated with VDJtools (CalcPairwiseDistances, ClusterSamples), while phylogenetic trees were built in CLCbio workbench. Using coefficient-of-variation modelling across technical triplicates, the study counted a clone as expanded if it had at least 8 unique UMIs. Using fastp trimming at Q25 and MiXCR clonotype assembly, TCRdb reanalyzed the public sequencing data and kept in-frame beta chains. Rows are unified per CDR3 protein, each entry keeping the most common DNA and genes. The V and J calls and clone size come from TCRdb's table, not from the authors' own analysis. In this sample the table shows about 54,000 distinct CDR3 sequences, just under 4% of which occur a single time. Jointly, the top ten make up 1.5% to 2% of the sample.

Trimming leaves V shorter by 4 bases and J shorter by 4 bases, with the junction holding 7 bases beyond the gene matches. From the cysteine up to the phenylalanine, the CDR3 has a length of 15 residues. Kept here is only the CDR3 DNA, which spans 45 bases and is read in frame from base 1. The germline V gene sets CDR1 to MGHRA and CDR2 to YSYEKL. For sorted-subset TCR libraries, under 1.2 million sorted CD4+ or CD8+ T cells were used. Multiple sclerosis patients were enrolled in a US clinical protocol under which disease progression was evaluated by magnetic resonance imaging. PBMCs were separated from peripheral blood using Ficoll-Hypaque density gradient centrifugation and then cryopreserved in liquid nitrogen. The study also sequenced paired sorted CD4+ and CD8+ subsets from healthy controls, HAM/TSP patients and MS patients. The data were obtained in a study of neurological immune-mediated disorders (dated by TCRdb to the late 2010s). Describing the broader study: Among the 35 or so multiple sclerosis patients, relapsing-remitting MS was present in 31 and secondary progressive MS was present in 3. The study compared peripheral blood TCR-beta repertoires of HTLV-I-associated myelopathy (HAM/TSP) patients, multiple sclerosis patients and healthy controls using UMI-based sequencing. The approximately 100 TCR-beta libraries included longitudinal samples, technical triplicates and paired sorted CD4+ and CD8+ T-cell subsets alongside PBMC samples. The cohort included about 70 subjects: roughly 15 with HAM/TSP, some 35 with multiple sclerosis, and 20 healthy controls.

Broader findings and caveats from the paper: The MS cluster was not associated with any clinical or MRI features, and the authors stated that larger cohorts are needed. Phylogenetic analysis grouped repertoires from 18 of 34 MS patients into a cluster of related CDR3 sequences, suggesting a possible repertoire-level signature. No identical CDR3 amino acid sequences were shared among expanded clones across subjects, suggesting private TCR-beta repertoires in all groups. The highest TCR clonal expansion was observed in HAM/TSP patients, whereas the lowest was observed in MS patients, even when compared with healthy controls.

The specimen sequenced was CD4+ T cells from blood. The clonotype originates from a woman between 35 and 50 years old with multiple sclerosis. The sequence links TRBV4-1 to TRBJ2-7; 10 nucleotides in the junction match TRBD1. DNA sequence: TGCGCCAGCAGCCTCCGGGACAGGGGCTTGTACGAGCAGTACTTC. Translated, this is CASSLRDRGLYEQYF.